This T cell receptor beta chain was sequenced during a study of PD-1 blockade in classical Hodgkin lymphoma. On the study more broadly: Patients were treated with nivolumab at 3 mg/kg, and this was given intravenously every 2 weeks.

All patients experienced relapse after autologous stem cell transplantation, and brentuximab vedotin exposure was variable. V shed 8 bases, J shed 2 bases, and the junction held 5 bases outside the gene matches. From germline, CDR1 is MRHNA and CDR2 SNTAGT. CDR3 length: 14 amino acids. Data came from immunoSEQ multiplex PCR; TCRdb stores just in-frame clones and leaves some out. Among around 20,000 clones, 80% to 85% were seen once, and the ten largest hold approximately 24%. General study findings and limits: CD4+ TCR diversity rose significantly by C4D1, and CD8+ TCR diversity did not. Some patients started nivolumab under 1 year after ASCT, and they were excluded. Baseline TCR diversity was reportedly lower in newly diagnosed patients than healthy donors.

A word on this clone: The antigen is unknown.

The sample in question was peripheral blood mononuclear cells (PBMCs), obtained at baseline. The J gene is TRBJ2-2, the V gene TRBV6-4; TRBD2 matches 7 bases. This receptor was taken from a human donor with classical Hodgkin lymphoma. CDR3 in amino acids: CASRRLANTGELFF. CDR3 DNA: TGTGCCAGCCGGAGACTAGCAAACACCGGGGAGCTGTTTTTT.